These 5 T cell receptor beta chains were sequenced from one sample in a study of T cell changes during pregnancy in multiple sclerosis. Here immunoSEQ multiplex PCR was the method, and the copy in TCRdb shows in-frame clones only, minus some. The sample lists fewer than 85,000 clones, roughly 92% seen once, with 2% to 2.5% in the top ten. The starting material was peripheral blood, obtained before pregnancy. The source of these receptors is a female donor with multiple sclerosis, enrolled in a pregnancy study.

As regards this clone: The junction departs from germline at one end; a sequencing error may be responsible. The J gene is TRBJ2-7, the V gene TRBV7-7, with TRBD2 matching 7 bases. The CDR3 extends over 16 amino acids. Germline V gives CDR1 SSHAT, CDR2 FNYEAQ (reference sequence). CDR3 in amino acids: CASSDDSPTSCYEQYF. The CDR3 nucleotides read TGTGCTAGCAGCGACGATTCCCCGACTAGCTGCTACGAGCAGTACTTC.

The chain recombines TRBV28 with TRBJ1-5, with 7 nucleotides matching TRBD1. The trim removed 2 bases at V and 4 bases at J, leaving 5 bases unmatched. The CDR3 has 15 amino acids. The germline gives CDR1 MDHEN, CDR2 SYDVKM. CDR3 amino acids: CASSLDRAGNQPQHF. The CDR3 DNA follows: TGTGCCAGCAGTTTAGACAGGGCGGGGAATCAGCCCCAGCATTTT.

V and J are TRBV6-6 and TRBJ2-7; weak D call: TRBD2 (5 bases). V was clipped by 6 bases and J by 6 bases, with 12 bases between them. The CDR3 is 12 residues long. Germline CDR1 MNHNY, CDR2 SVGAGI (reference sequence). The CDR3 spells CASRTTSVEQYF. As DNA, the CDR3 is TGTGCCAGCAGAACTACTAGTGTCGAGCAGTACTTC.

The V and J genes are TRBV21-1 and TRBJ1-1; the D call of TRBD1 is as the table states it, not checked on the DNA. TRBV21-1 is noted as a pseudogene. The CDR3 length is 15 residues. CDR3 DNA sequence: TGTGCCAGCAGCACTAAGGGACAGCAGAACACTGAAGCTTTCTTT. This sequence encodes CASSTKGQQNTEAFF.

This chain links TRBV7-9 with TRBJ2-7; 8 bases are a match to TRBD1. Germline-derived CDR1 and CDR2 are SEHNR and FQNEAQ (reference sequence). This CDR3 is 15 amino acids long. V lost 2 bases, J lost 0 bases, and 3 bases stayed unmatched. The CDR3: CASSLTGGSSYEQYF. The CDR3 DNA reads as TGTGCCAGCAGCTTAACAGGGGGGAGCTCCTACGAGCAGTACTTC.